The 20 T cell receptor beta chains listed next were all sequenced from one sample in a study of early T cells in non-severe SARS-CoV-2 infection. Using its own MiXCR run on the 5' RACE reads, TCRdb lists one record per CDR3 protein. The sample has about 90,000 distinct CDR3 sequences; roughly 12% are singletons. The sequences come from whole blood, collected at baseline. These receptors all come from an adult who was a healthcare worker with PCR-confirmed SARS-CoV-2 infection or an uninfected control (not recorded which).

The genes are TRBV10-2 and TRBJ2-1; 9 bases are a match to TRBD2. The germline V gene encodes CDR1 WSHSY and CDR2 SAAADI. CDR3 size: 15 residues. V lost 8 bases to trimming and J lost 3 bases; unmatched junction nucleotides: 8. In DNA, the CDR3 is TGCGCCAGCCGGATAGAACTAGCGGGCTACAATGAGCAGTTCTTC. Amino acids: CASRIELAGYNEQFF.

The rearrangement uses TRBV9 and TRBJ2-7; 8 bases line up with TRBD1. Germline V gene lookup returns CDR1 SGDLS and CDR2 YYNGEE. This CDR3 is 14 amino acids long. V lost 0 bases, J lost 4 bases, and 3 bases stayed unmatched. In DNA form, the CDR3 reads TGTGCCAGCAGCGTAGCCCAGGGGGCTTACGAGCAGTACTTC. Translating it yields CASSVAQGAYEQYF.

This clonotype came up many times. This chain links TRBV15 with TRBJ2-5; D perhaps matches TRBD2 (5 bases). CDR1 is LNHNV, CDR2 YYDKDF, per germline (reference sequence). This CDR3 spans 13 amino acids. V lost 1 base and J 5 bases, leaving 8 bases between the germline ends. The CDR3: CATSRGGWETQYF. The CDR3 DNA is TGTGCCACCAGCAGAGGAGGGTGGGAGACCCAGTACTTC. Variable domain in full (rest from reference TRBV15 and TRBJ2-5): DAMVIQNPRYQVTQFGKPVTLSCSQTLNHNVMYWYQQKSSQAPKLLFHYYDKDFNNEADTPDNFQSRRPNTSFCFLDIRSPGLGDTAMYLCATSRGGWETQYFGPGTRLLVL.

This clonotype was seen more than once but under ten times. V gene TRBV7-3 combines with J gene TRBJ2-1; D uncertain. CDR1 and CDR2 (germline): SGHTA, FQGTGA. Trimming took off 1 base at V and 7 bases at J, with 8 bases between the two ends. The CDR3 contains 13 residues. The CDR3 DNA sequence: TGTGCCAGCAGCTTAAGCCCCAGGAATGAGCAGTTCTTC. It specifies CASSLSPRNEQFF.

This clonotype was seen ten or more times. V gene TRBV11-1 combines with J gene TRBJ1-1; unclear D gene. Germline CDR1 and CDR2: SGHAT and FQDESV (reference sequence). The CDR3 length is 14 residues. V was trimmed by 2 bases and J by 4 bases, leaving 11 bases between them. The CDR3 region is CASSLSSTSTEAFF. The DNA of the CDR3 is TGTGCCAGCAGCTTATCTTCTACCAGCACTGAAGCTTTCTTT.

The chain recombines TRBV15 with TRBJ1-5, with D unresolved. The V gene's germline CDR1 is LNHNV and CDR2 YYDKDF (reference sequence). V was cut by 7 bases and J by 5 bases, with 12 bases left in between. The CDR3 loop spans 13 amino acids. In nucleotides, the CDR3 is TGTGCCACCATGGGGTCCTACGATCAGCCCCAGCATTTT. Translating gives CATMGSYDQPQHF.

This clonotype has ten or more counts. This sequence joins TRBV12-3 or TRBV12-4 and TRBJ2-2; no definite D call. V lost 6 bases, J lost 7 bases, and 15 bases lay in between. The CDR3 is 14 residues long. CDR3 bases: TGTGCCAGCAGCCTAACAAGGATCGGCGGGGAGCTGTTTTTT. Translation gives CASSLTRIGGELFF.

This clonotype was seen more than once but under ten times. This rearrangement joins TRBV3-1 to TRBJ1-3; tentative D call: TRBD1 (5 bases). The CDR3 length is 13 residues. Germline assignment: CDR1 LGHDT and CDR2 YNNKEL (reference sequence). V was pared by 1 base and J by 7 bases, with 8 bases between. In DNA form, the CDR3 reads TGTGCCAGCAGCCAAGTTTCAGGGAACACCATATATTTT. It codes for CASSQVSGNTIYF.

The rearrangement joins TRBV5-1 to TRBJ1-2; the D is unclear. Trimming removed 4 bases from V and 2 bases from J, with 18 bases in between. Germline V lookup: CDR1 SGHRS, CDR2 YFSETQ. The CDR3 has 16 residues. The CDR3 loop is CASSLTSWEGNYGYTF. CDR3 nucleotide sequence: TGCGCCAGCAGCCTCACGAGTTGGGAGGGCAACTATGGCTACACCTTC.

The sample holds a few counts of this clonotype. CDR3 bases: TGTGCCAGCAGTCAGGACAGGTTCGCGACCCAGTACTTC. This gives the protein CASSQDRFATQYF. The V gene is TRBV14, the J gene TRBJ2-5, with TRBD1 matching 7 bases. The CDR3 is 13 residues long. With V trimmed by 6 bases and J by 7 bases, 8 bases remained unmatched. Germline V gene lookup returns CDR1 SGHDN and CDR2 FVKESK.

The gene calls are TRBV20-1 and TRBJ2-3, with 9 bases that match TRBD1. V shed 6 bases and J 0 bases; nucleotides not matched to a gene: 7. Germline-derived CDR1 and CDR2 are DFQATT and SNEGSKA (reference sequence). The CDR3 is made up of 15 amino acids. The CDR3 nucleotides read TGCAGTGCCCGCCAGGGACAGGGCAGCACAGATACGCAGTATTTT. As protein: CSARQGQGSTDTQYF.

The CDR3 DNA reads TGCGCCAGCAGTCCGGCCGCAGGTTCGAGCTCCTACGAGCAGTACTTC. It codes for CASSPAAGSSSYEQYF. The chain carries TRBV4-1 and TRBJ2-7; D is unclear. This CDR3 is built from 16 residues. V was pared by 6 bases and J by 0 bases, with 18 bases between. Germline V gene lookup returns CDR1 MGHRA and CDR2 YSYEKL.

This clonotype was picked up a small number of times. The rearrangement uses TRBV7-2 and TRBJ2-3; 7 bases line up with TRBD2. Germline trimming cut 1 base from V and 1 base from J; bases unmatched to any gene: 5. The CDR3 loop spans 16 amino acids. Germline V gene sequence: CDR1 SGHTA, CDR2 FQGNSA. The CDR3 region has the DNA TGTGCCAGCAGCTTAGAGGGAGCGGGGCGCACAGATACGCAGTATTTT. Translating it yields CASSLEGAGRTDTQYF.

This clonotype was detected a few times. The chain employs TRBV20-1 and TRBJ2-3; no firm D call. Germline lookup yields CDR1 DFQATT and CDR2 SNEGSKA (reference sequence). The length of the CDR3 is 13 residues. V gave up 4 bases and J gave up 4 bases, with 12 bases separating them. In nucleotides, the CDR3 is TGCAGTGCTACACCCCAGGAGTCAGATACGCAGTATTTT. Protein sequence: CSATPQESDTQYF.

This clonotype was counted only a few times. The genes are TRBV2 and TRBJ2-1; the D gene is possibly TRBD1 (5 bases). Trimming removed 4 bases at V and 6 bases at J, with 16 bases between. The CDR3 is made up of 15 amino acids. Germline CDR1 SNHLY, CDR2 FYNNEI. In DNA, the CDR3 is TGTGCCAGCAGTGTTGGGGCAGGGAATATCAATGAGCAGTTCTTC. Protein: CASSVGAGNINEQFF.

The rearrangement links TRBV21-1 to TRBJ2-1; the table's D call, TRBD1, has no DNA check behind it. TRBV21-1 is a pseudogene. This CDR3 has 14 amino acids. The CDR3 region has the DNA TGTGCCAGCAGCAGCCCGGGGGTTCCCAATGAGCAGTTCTTC. Encoded protein: CASSSPGVPNEQFF.

This clonotype was recorded many times. Sequence at one end of the junction differs from germline and may be a read error. The CDR3 DNA is TGCAGTGCCCGCAGGACTGAAGTTTTCTTT. It yields the protein CSARRTEVFF. The rearrangement uses TRBV20-1 and TRBJ1-1; D remains unclear. The germline V gene encodes CDR1 DFQATT and CDR2 SNEGSKA (reference sequence). The CDR3 has 10 amino acids.

CDR3 amino acids: CASSMGELTSGRYFGSSTDTQYF. For the CDR3, the DNA is TGTGCCAGTAGTATGGGAGAGCTGACTAGCGGGAGGTATTTCGGCTCTAGCACAGATACGCAGTATTTT. This sequence joins TRBV19 and TRBJ2-3; the match to TRBD2 covers 13 bases. CDR3 length: 23 amino acids. CDR1 and CDR2 from the germline V gene are LNHDA and SQIVND (reference sequence). V trimming: 3 bases; J trimming: 0 bases; junction bases outside the gene matches: 21.

CDR3 region: CASSLARGRTYEQYF. The DNA of the CDR3 is TGTGCCAGCAGCTTAGCGCGGGGCAGGACCTACGAGCAGTACTTC. This sequence joins TRBV7-8 and TRBJ2-7, with D tentatively TRBD2 (6 bases). CDR1 SGHVS and CDR2 FQNEAQ come from the germline V gene. V was cut by 0 bases and J by 2 bases, with 11 bases left in between. CDR3 length equals 15 residues.

The chain joins TRBV20-1 to TRBJ1-6, with D perhaps TRBD1 (5 bases). CDR1 is DFQATT, CDR2 SNEGSKA, per germline (reference sequence). V was shortened by 6 bases and J by 7 bases, with 22 bases between the two germline ends. This CDR3 contains 16 residues. CDR3 protein: CSARRDSINLNSPLHF. CDR3 nucleotides: TGCAGTGCCAGACGAGACAGCATTAACCTGAATTCACCCCTCCACTTT.